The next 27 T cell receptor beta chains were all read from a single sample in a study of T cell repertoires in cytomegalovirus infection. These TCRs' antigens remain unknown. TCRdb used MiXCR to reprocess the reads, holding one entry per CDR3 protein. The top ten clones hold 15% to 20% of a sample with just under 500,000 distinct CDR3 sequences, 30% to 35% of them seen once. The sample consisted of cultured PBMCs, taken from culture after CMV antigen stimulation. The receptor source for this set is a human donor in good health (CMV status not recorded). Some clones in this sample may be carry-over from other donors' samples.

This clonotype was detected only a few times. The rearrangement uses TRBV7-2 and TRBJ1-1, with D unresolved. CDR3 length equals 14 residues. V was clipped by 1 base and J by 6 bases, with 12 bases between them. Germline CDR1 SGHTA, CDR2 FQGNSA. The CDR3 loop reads CASSLVERSPEAFF. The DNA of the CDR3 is TGTGCCAGCAGCTTAGTTGAAAGGAGCCCTGAAGCTTTCTTT.

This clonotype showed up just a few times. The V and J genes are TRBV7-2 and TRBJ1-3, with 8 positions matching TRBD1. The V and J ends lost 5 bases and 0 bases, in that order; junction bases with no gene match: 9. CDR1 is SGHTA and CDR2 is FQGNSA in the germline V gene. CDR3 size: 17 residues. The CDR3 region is CASSPGQGRSSGNTIYF. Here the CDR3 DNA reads TGTGCCAGCAGCCCCGGACAGGGCAGAAGCTCTGGAAACACCATATATTTT.

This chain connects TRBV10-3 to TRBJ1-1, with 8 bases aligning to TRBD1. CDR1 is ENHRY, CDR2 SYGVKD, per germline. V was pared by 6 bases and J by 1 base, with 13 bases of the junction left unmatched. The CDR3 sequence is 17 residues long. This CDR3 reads CAIRGGTGQNTNTEAFF. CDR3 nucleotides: TGTGCCATCAGGGGGGGGACAGGACAAAACACGAACACTGAAGCTTTCTTT.

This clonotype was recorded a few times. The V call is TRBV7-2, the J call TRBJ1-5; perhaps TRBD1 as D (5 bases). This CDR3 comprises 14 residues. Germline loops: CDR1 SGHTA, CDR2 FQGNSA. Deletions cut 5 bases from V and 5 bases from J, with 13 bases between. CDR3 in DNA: TGTGCCAGCAGCCCCCATGCGGGGGATCAGCCCCAGCATTTT. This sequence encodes CASSPHAGDQPQHF.

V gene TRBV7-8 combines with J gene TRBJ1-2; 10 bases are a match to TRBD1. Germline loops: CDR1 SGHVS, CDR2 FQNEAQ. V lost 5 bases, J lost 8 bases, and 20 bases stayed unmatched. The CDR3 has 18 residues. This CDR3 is CASSPPSGTGAFMVGYTF. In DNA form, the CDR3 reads TGTGCCAGCAGCCCACCATCGGGGACAGGGGCCTTTATGGTCGGCTACACCTTC.

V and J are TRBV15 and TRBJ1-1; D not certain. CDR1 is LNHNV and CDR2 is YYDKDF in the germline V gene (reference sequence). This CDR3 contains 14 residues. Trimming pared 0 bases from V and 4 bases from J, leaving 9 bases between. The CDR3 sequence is CATSRDVGSTEAFF. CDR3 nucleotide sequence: TGTGCCACCAGCAGAGATGTGGGGAGCACTGAAGCTTTCTTT.

Here the CDR3 reads CASSLGIAGVGDTQYF. The CDR3 region has the DNA TGTGCCAGCAGCCTTGGGATAGCGGGAGTGGGTGATACGCAGTATTTT. V and J are TRBV6-5 and TRBJ2-3; 9 bases match TRBD2. The CDR3 runs to 16 residues. Germline-derived CDR1 and CDR2 are MNHEY and SVGAGI. J was trimmed by 6 bases and V by 6 bases; bases with no gene match: 13.

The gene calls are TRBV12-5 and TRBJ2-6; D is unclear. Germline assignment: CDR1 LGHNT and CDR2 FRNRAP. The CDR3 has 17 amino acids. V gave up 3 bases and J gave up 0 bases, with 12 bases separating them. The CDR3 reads CASGFQQQSSGANVLTF. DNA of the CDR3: TGTGCTAGTGGTTTCCAGCAACAAAGCTCTGGGGCCAACGTCCTGACTTTC.

The CDR3, as DNA: TGTGCCAGCAGTTTTTTTAGGGAGCTGTTTTTT. It codes for CASSFFRELFF. The genes are TRBV12-3 or TRBV12-4 and TRBJ2-2; no clear D. The CDR3 runs to 11 residues. Between the trimmed V and J ends, which lost 3 bases and 9 bases, there was a span of 5 bases.

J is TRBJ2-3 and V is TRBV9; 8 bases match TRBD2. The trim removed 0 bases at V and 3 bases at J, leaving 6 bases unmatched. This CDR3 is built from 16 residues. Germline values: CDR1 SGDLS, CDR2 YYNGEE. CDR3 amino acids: CASSVVGRGRTDTQYF. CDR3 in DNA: TGTGCCAGCAGCGTAGTCGGGAGGGGTCGGACAGATACGCAGTATTTT.

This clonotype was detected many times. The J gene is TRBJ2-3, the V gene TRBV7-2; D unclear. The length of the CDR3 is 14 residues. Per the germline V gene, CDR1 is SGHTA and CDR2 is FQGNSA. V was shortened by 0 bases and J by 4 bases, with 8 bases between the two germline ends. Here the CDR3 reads CASSLAPLPDTQYF. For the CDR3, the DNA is TGTGCCAGCAGCTTAGCACCGCTACCAGATACGCAGTATTTT. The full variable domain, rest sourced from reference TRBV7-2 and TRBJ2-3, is GAGVSQSPSNKVTEKGKDVELRCDPISGHTALYWYRQSLGQGLEFLIYFQGNSAPDKSGLPSDRFSAERTGGSVSTLTIQRTQQEDSAVYLCASSLAPLPDTQYFGPGTRLTVL.

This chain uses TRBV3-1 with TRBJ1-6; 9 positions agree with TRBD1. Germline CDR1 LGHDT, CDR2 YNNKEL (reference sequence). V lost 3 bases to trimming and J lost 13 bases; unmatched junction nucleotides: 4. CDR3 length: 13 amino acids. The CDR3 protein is CASSQGQGVPLHF. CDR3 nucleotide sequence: TGTGCCAGCAGCCAGGGACAGGGAGTGCCCCTCCACTTT.

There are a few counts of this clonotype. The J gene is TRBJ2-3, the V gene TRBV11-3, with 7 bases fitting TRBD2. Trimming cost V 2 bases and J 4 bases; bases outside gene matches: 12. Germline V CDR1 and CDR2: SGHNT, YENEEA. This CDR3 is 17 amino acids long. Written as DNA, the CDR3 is TGTGCCAGCAGCTTAAGGAGTCGCGGGAGTGGGGCAGATACGCAGTATTTT. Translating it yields CASSLRSRGSGADTQYF.

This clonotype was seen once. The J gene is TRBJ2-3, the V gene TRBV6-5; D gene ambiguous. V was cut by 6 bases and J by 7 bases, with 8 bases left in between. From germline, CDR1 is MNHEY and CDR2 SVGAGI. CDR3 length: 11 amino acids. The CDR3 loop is CASRNLHTQYF. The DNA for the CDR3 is TGTGCCAGCAGAAATCTCCATACGCAGTATTTT.

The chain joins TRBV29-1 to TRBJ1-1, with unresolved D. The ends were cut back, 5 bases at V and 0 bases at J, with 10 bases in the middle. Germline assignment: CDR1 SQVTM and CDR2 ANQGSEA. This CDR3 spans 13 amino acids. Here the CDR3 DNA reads TGCAGCGTTACACCCGGGGTGAACACTGAAGCTTTCTTT. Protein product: CSVTPGVNTEAFF.

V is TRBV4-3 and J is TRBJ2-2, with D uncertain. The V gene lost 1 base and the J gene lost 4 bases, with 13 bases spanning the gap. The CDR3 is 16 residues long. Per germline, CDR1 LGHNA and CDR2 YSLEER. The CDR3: CASSQVVTPGTGELFF. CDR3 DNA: TGCGCCAGCAGCCAAGTCGTCACCCCCGGCACCGGGGAGCTGTTTTTT.

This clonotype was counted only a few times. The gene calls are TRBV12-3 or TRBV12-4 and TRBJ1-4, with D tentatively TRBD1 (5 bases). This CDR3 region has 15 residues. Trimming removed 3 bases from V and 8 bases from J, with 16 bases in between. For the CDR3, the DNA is TGTGCCAGCAGTTTCGTAGGGGCCGGAACAGAAAAACTGTTTTTT. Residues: CASSFVGAGTEKLFF.

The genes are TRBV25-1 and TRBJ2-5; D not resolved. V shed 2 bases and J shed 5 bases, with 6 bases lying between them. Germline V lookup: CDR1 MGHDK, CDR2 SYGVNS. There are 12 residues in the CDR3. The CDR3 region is CASSERSETQYF. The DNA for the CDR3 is TGTGCCAGCAGTGAAAGGTCGGAGACCCAGTACTTC.

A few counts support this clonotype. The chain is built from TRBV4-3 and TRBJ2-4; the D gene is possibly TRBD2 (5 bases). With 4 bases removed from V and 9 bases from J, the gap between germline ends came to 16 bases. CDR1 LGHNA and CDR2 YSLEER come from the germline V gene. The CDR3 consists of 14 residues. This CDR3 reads CASSPTTGNSIQYF. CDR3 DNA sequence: TGCGCCAGCAGCCCAACGACGGGGAATAGCATTCAGTACTTC.

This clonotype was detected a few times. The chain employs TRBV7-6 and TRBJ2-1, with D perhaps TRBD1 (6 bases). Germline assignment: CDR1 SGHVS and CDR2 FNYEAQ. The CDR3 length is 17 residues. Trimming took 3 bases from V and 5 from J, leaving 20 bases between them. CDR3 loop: CASSLVAHGTSHNEQFF. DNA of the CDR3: TGTGCCAGCAGCTTGGTGGCCCACGGGACATCCCACAATGAGCAGTTCTTC.

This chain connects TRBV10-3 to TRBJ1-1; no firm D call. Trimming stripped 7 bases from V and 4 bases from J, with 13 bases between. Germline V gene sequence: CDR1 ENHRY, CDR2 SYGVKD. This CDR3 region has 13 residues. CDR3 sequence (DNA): TGTGCCATCATCCTAGAGTCCGGCACTGAAGCTTTCTTT. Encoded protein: CAIILESGTEAFF.

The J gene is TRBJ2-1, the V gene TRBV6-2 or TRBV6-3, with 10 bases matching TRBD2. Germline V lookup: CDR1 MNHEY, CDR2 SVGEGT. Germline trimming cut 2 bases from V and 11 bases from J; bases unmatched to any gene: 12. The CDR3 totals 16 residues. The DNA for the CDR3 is TGTGCCAGCAGTTACACACGGATTAGCGGGAGGTCTCAGCAGTTCTTC. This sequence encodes CASSYTRISGRSQQFF.

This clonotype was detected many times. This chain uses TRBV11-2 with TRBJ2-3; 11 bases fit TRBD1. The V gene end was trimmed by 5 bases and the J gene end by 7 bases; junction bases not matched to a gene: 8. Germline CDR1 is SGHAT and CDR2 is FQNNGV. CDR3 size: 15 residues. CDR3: CASSVRGQGGNTQYF. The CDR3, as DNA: TGTGCCAGCAGCGTCAGGGGACAGGGGGGCAATACGCAGTATTTT. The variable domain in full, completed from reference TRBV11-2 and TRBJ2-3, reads EAGVAQSPRYKIIEKRQSVAFWCNPISGHATLYWYQQILGQGPKLLIQFQNNGVVDDSQLPKDRFSAERLKGVDSTLKIQPAKLEDSAVYLCASSVRGQGGNTQYFGPGTRLTVL.

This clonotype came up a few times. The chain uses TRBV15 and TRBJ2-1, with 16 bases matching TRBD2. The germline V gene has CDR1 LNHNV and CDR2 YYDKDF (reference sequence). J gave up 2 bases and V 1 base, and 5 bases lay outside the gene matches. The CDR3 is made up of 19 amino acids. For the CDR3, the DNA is TGTGCCACCAGCAGAGCGGGACTAGCGGGAGGGCCGGCCTACAATGAGCAGTTCTTC. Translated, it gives CATSRAGLAGGPAYNEQFF.

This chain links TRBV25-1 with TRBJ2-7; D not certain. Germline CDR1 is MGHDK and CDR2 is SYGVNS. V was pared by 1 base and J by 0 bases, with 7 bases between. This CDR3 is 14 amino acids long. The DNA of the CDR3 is TGTGCCAGCAGTGAATCGGGTCGCTCCTACGAGCAGTACTTC. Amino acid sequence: CASSESGRSYEQYF.

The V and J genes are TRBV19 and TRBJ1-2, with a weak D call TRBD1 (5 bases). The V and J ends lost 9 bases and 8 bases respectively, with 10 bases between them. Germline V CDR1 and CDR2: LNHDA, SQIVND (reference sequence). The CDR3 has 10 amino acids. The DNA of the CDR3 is TGTGCCAGCGGGGGGGTCGGCTACACCTTC. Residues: CASGGVGYTF.

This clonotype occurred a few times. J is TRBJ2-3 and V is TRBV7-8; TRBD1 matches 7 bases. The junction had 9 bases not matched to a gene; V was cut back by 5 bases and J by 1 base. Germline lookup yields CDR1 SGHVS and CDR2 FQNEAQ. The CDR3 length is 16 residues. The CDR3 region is CASSPKRDSRTDTQYF. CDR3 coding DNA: TGTGCCAGCAGCCCAAAGAGGGACAGCCGCACAGATACGCAGTATTTT.